This TCR beta chain was sequenced for a study of blood T cells in healthy people across ages. Study conclusions and caveats: Naive T cell percentage and TCR beta diversity correlated strongly.

In this sample, this clonotype turned up once. Antigen specificity is unknown. The CDR3 has 13 amino acids. The germline V gene encodes CDR1 MNHNY and CDR2 SVGAGI (reference sequence). Trimming took 0 bases from V and 6 from J, leaving 8 bases between them. Primers used in a second PCR of about 6 to 11 cycles were a sample-barcoded 5' primer and a J-beta primer mix. TCRdb independently ran MiXCR on the 5' RACE reads; one entry per CDR3 protein. The sample consists of over 500,000 distinct CDR3 sequences, approximately 26% of them appearing once. The sample was also linked to a second study, of T cells of mothers and their children. That study reports: Overlap ran slightly, non-significantly higher for related than unrelated mother-child pairs.

The origin of this receptor is a boy under 10 years old in good health. The gene calls are TRBV6-6 and TRBJ2-5; D is undetermined. Sequences were obtained from blood. The CDR3 loop is CASSYSWVKTQYF. CDR3 coding DNA: TGTGCCAGCAGTTACTCTTGGGTAAAGACCCAGTACTTC.